These 11 T cell receptor beta chains came from one sample sequenced in a study of T cells in Graves' hyperthyroidism and ophthalmopathy. Researchers took RNA transcripts and amplified the TCR beta CDR3 regions from them. The HTBI primer set drove a first-round RT-PCR of the TCR CDR3. TCRdb itself ran the multiplex PCR reads through MiXCR, one entry per CDR3 protein. The table lists around 400,000 distinct CDR3 sequences, nearly 15% of them singletons, with roughly 20% in the top ten. Sequencing input: blood. The receptors come from a woman aged 55 to 70 with Graves' ophthalmopathy.

This clonotype was detected once. The chain uses TRBV12-3 or TRBV12-4 and TRBJ2-3; 12 positions agree with TRBD2. With V trimmed by 5 bases and J by 0 bases, 3 bases remained unmatched. The CDR3 runs 16 residues. The CDR3 coding sequence is TGTGCCAGCAGTGGGGGACTAGCGGGTAGCACAGATACGCAGTATTTT. Its translation is CASSGGLAGSTDTQYF.

In this sample, this clonotype turned up a few times. In nucleotides, the CDR3 is TGTGCCAGCAACCTGGGGTGGGGCAATCAGCCCCAGCATTTT. Amino acid sequence: CASNLGWGNQPQHF. The chain combines TRBV28 with TRBJ1-5; no firm D call. The V gene lost 7 bases and the J gene lost 2 bases, with 12 bases spanning the gap. CDR1 is MDHEN, CDR2 SYDVKM, per germline. The CDR3 covers 14 residues.

Ten or more counts support this clonotype. This chain joins TRBV28 and TRBJ1-3; D not resolved. CDR1 and CDR2 (germline): MDHEN, SYDVKM. The CDR3 has 16 amino acids. The V gene lost 3 bases and the J gene lost 2 bases, with 14 bases spanning the gap. The CDR3 spells CASSFPGHGAGNTIYF. CDR3 coding DNA: TGTGCCAGCAGTTTCCCAGGTCACGGCGCTGGAAACACCATATATTTT.

This clonotype was found many times. CDR3 in DNA: TGTGCCAGCAGTCCACCATTGAAATTCTATGGCTACACCTTC. It encodes CASSPPLKFYGYTF. The chain joins TRBV28 to TRBJ1-2; D is ambiguous. There are 14 residues in the CDR3. Deletions cut 5 bases from V and 4 bases from J, with 14 bases between. Germline V lookup: CDR1 MDHEN, CDR2 SYDVKM.

The chain recombines TRBV6-2 or TRBV6-3 with TRBJ2-1, with 10 positions matching TRBD1. Germline trimming cut 0 bases from V and 12 bases from J; bases unmatched to any gene: 11. CDR1 and CDR2 (germline): MNHEY, SVGEGT. CDR3 length equals 16 residues. This CDR3 is CASSYSYGTGVSWQFF. CDR3 nucleotide sequence: TGTGCCAGCAGTTACTCATACGGGACAGGGGTTTCGTGGCAGTTCTTC.

This clonotype was seen more than once but under ten times. V usage is TRBV6-2 or TRBV6-3 and J usage is TRBJ2-1; perhaps TRBD2 as D (5 bases). This CDR3 has 13 residues. The V end was cut by 2 bases, the J end by 4 bases, with 6 bases between. The germline V gene encodes CDR1 MNHEY and CDR2 SVGEGT. DNA for the CDR3: TGTGCCAGCAGTTACCGGGGTTACAATGAGCAGTTCTTC. Protein sequence: CASSYRGYNEQFF.

This clonotype showed up many times. The J gene is TRBJ2-7, the V gene TRBV5-5; 15 bases are shared with TRBD2. After removal of 0 bases from V and 4 bases from J, the junction contained 8 bases not matched to a gene. CDR1 and CDR2 from the germline V gene are SGHKS and YYEKEE (reference sequence). The CDR3 loop spans 18 amino acids. CDR3 nucleotides: TGTGCCAGCAGCTTGGCCCGGACTAGCGGGAGGGCCGATTACGAGCAGTACTTC. Translated: CASSLARTSGRADYEQYF.

This sequence joins TRBV24-1 and TRBJ2-1; the D is unclear. CDR1 KGHDR and CDR2 SFDVKD come from the germline V gene. Between the trimmed V and J ends, which lost 6 bases and 3 bases, there was a span of 5 bases. CDR3 size: 12 residues. CDR3 amino acids: CATSQDYNEQFF. Here the CDR3 DNA reads TGTGCCACCAGTCAAGACTACAATGAGCAGTTCTTC.

This chain links TRBV19 with TRBJ1-5; tentatively, D is TRBD1 (5 bases). This CDR3 is built from 16 residues. Trimming shortened V by 2 bases and J by 0 bases, and 11 bases separated the two germline ends. CDR1 and CDR2 (germline): LNHDA, SQIVND (reference sequence). As DNA, the CDR3 is TGTGCCAGTAGTATACCCCAGGGATTTAGCAATCAGCCCCAGCATTTT. Protein product: CASSIPQGFSNQPQHF.

This clonotype was seen at least ten times. The chain joins TRBV7-9 to TRBJ2-3, with unresolved D. Germline lookup yields CDR1 SEHNR and CDR2 FQNEAQ (reference sequence). Trimming removed 1 base from V and 2 bases from J, with 10 bases in between. The CDR3 has 15 residues. CDR3 in amino acids: CASSLDPFYTDTQYF. In DNA, the CDR3 is TGTGCCAGCAGCTTAGATCCCTTTTACACAGATACGCAGTATTTT.

The V and J genes are TRBV20-1 and TRBJ1-4, with 7 bases matching TRBD1. This CDR3 is 14 amino acids long. With 2 bases clipped from V and 3 bases from J, the junction kept 3 bases outside the gene matches. The germline CDR1 and CDR2 sequences are DFQATT and SNEGSKA (reference sequence). CDR3 sequence: CSARQGGANEKLFF. DNA for the CDR3: TGCAGTGCTAGACAGGGGGGGGCTAATGAAAAACTGTTTTTT.